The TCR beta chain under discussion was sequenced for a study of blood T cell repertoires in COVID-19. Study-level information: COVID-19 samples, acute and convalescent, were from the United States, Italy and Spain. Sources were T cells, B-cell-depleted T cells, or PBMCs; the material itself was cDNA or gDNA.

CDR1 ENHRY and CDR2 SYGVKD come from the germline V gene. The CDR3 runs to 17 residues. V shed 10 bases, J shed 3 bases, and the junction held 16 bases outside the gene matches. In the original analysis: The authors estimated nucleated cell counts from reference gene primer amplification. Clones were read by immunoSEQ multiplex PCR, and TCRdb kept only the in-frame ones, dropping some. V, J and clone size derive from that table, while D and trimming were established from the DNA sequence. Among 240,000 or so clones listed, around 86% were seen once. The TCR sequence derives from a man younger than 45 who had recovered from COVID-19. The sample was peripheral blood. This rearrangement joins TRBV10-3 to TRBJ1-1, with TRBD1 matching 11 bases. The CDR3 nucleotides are TGTGCCACCGGAGCCGGACAGGGGGCCAATCGCCACACTGAAGCTTTCTTT. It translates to CATGAGQGANRHTEAFF.